The T cell receptor beta chain described here comes from a study of CD8+ T cells in alopecia areata. Study-level background: Administration of oral tofacitinib to treated patients was at 5 to 10 mg twice daily. Tofacitinib treatment spanned 6 to 18 months, with 6 months off drug afterward. Findings of the study overall: Affected scalp, especially in alopecia totalis/universalis, had a higher clonality than normal scalp did. Sequenced scalp T cells also include alphabeta T cells resident in normal skin.

This clone was seen once. What it binds is not known. Germline V lookup: CDR1 SGHDN, CDR2 FVKESK. The CDR3 totals 16 residues. V was pared by 2 bases and J by 0 bases, with 12 bases between. Both peripheral blood and punch biopsies of lesional scalp skin were obtained from patients who had alopecia areata. RNA extraction was followed by reverse transcription into cDNA, which acted as the sequencing template. TCRdb's table, derived via immunoSEQ multiplex PCR, lists solely in-frame clones and lacks some. The sample yields over 10,000 clones, more than 50% seen once. The chain is built from TRBV14 and TRBJ2-3; TRBD2 is a possible D gene (5 bases). This sequence was found in a human donor with alopecia areata. Sequencing was performed on skin. CDR3 amino acids: CASSQYGRGSTDTQYF. DNA of the CDR3: TGTGCCAGCAGCCAATATGGAAGAGGGAGCACAGATACGCAGTATTTT.